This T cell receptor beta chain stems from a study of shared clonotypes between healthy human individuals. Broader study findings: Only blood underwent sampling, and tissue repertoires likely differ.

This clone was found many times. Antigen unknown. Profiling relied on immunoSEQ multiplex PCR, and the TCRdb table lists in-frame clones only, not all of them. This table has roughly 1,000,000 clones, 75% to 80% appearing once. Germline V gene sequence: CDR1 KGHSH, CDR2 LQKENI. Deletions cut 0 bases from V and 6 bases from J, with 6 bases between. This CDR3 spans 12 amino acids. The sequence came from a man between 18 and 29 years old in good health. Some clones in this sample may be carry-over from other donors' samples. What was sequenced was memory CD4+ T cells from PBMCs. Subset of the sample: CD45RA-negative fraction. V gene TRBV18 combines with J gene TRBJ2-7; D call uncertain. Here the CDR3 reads CASSPPGSEQYF. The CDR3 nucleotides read TGTGCCAGCTCACCACCGGGTTCCGAGCAGTACTTC.